This paragraph covers one T cell receptor (beta chain) sequence. The antigen is not known. Donors, healthy HIV-negative adults, lacked recent acute infections or vaccinations. The CDR3 contains 17 residues. The trim removed 1 base at V and 4 bases at J, leaving 5 bases unmatched. The germline V gene encodes CDR1 SGHRS and CDR2 YFSETQ. Clones were read by immunoSEQ multiplex PCR, and TCRdb kept only the in-frame ones, dropping some. Among under 750,000 clones listed, 72% were seen once. The data were obtained in a study of shared clonotypes between healthy human individuals. Overall study findings and caveats: Tissue TCR repertoires likely differ from these blood-only repertoires.

The TCR was taken from a woman between 25 and 40 years old in good health. Sequencing used memory CD4+ T cells sorted from blood. The subset here: CD45RA-negative fraction. The chain has TRBV5-1 and TRBJ2-2; TRBD2 agrees at 12 bases. For the CDR3, the DNA is TGCGCCAGCAGCTTGATGGGACTAGCGGGTATCACCGGGGAGCTGTTTTTT. Protein product: CASSLMGLAGITGELFF. The full variable domain, completed using reference TRBV5-1 and TRBJ2-2, is KAGVTQTPRYLIKTRGQQVTLSCSPISGHRSVSWYQQTPGQGLQFLFEYFSETQRNKGNFPGRFSGRQFSNSRSEMNVSTLELGDSALYLCASSLMGLAGITGELFFGEGSRLTVL.